A single count supports the clone carrying this T cell receptor beta chain. CDR3 length: 13 amino acids. Trimming shortened V by 1 base and J by 7 bases, and 7 bases separated the two germline ends. CDR1 LGHDT and CDR2 YNNKEL come from the germline V gene (reference sequence). The data were obtained in a study of CD8 T cells in Susac syndrome. RNA amounts of about 0.45 to 1 ug underwent reverse transcription with random hexamers. TCRdb re-called the immunoSEQ multiplex PCR reads with MiXCR, one entry per CDR3 protein. Here the sample spans about 300,000 distinct CDR3 sequences, about 90% being singletons.

This receptor was identified in a human donor with multiple sclerosis. The chain couples TRBV3-1 to TRBJ2-2, with D unclear. Sequenced: CD4+ T cells from PBMCs. CDR3 sequence reads: CASSQGAYGELFF. CDR3 DNA: TGTGCCAGCAGCCAAGGGGCGTACGGGGAGCTGTTTTTT.